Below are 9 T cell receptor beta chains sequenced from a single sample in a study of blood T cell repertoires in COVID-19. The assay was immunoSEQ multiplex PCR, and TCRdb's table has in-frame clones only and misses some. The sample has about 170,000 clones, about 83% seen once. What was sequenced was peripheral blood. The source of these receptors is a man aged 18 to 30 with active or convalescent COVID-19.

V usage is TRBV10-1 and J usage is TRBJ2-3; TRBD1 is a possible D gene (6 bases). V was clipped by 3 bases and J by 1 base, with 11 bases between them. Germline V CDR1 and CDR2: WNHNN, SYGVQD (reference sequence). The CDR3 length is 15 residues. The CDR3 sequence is CASSDSGAGTDTQYF. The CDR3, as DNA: TGCGCCAGCAGTGACTCAGGGGCCGGCACAGATACGCAGTATTTT.

The CDR3 is CASSELPGHTTNEKLFF. The CDR3 bases are TGTGCCAGCAGTGAACTACCGGGACACACAACTAATGAAAAACTGTTTTTT. The chain uses TRBV2 and TRBJ1-4; possibly TRBD1 for D (6 bases). V was pared by 2 bases and J by 0 bases, with 13 bases between. The germline CDR1 and CDR2 sequences are SNHLY and FYNNEI. The CDR3 has 17 residues.

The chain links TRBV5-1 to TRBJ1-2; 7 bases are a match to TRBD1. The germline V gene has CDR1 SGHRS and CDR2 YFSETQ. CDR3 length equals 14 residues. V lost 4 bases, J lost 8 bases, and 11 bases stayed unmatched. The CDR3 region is CASSPQTGSGGYTF. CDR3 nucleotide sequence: TGCGCCAGCAGCCCTCAGACAGGGTCGGGAGGCTACACCTTC.

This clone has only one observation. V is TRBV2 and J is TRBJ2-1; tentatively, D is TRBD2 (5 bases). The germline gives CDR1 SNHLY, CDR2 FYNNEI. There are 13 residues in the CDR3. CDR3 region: CVLDRELQNEQFF. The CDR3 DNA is TGTGTCCTTGACCGGGAACTACAAAATGAGCAGTTCTTC.

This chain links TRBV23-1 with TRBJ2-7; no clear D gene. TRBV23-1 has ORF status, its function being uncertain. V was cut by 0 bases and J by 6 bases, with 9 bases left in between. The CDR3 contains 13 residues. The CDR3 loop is CASSQSSEAEQYV. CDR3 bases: TGCGCCAGCAGTCAATCATCAGAGGCCGAGCAGTACGTC.

This CDR3 reads CASSQSLAGGEQFF. For the CDR3, the DNA is TGTGCCAGCAGCCAATCCCTAGCGGGGGGGGAGCAGTTCTTC. The chain carries TRBV14 and TRBJ2-1; 12 bases match TRBD2. The CDR3 is 14 amino acids. The V and J ends lost 2 bases and 10 bases, in that order; junction bases with no gene match: 3. Looked up from germline, CDR1 is SGHDN and CDR2 is FVKESK.

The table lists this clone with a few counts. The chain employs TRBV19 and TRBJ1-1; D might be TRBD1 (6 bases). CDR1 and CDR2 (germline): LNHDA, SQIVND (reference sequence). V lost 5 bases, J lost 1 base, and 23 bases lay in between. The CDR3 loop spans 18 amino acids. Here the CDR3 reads CASSPLGGEGHWNTEAFF. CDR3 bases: TGTGCCAGTAGTCCTCTAGGGGGGGAGGGGCATTGGAACACTGAAGCTTTCTTT.

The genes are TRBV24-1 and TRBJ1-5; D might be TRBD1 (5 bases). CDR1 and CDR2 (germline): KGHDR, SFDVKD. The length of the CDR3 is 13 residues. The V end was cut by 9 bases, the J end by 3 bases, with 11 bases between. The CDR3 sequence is CATEGRDNQPQHF. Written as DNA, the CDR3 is TGTGCCACCGAGGGGAGGGACAATCAGCCCCAGCATTTT.

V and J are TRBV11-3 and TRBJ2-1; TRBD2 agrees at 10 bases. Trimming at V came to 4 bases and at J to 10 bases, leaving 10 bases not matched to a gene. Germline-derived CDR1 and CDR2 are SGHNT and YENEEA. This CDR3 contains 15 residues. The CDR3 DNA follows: TGTGCCAGCAGCTCGATCCGGCTAGCGGGAGAGGAGCAGTTCTTC. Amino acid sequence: CASSSIRLAGEEQFF.